This paragraph reports one TCR beta chain. The antigen remains unidentified. The ends lost 6 bases at V and 2 bases at J; junction bases unmatched: 3. Germline V CDR1 and CDR2: MDHEN, SYDVKM. The CDR3 contains 14 residues. These data come from a study of cytomegalovirus exposure and HLA in healthy donors. Overall study findings and caveats: Reported results showed that the classifier diagnosed cytomegalovirus status with high specificity and sensitivity. Among the sequence variants, a highly shared cluster was likely an artifact of sequencing. In vitro confirmation showed a few CMV-associated chains to be CMV antigen specific.

PCR involved 60 Vbeta and 13 Jbeta primers. Assay: immunoSEQ multiplex PCR; the TCRdb copy retains only in-frame clones and omits some. The table records a few hundred thousand clones, over 65% of them present only once. The donors were healthy bone marrow donors. Sequences were obtained from PBMCs. The TCR sequence derives from a man aged 40-50 years in good health and CMV-seronegative. The genes are TRBV28 and TRBJ1-3, with 8 positions matching TRBD1. The CDR3 reads CASRSQGAGNTIYF. CDR3 bases: TGTGCCAGCAGATCACAGGGGGCTGGAAACACCATATATTTT.